The 21 T cell receptor beta chains below were found in one sample sequenced in a study of control samples from healthy donors and cancer patients. Using immunoSEQ multiplex PCR, the repertoire was profiled, and TCRdb retains in-frame clones only, with some absent. The table lists about 110,000 clones, approximately 84% of them singletons, with roughly 6.5% in the top ten. The material sequenced was blood. The receptors shown here come from a man aged 18 to 29 in good health.

For this clone: One end of the junction is discordant with germline, which a read error may explain. The chain recombines TRBV6-5 with TRBJ2-7; D is undetermined. From germline, CDR1 is MNHEY and CDR2 SVGAGI. The CDR3 runs to 14 residues. CDR3 in amino acids: CASSYSAISHEQYF. The DNA of the CDR3 is TGTGCCAGCAGTTACTCTGCAATCTCCCACGAGCAGTACTTC.

J is TRBJ2-7 and V is TRBV14; unclear D gene. This CDR3 has 13 residues. V lost 4 bases and J lost 5, with 12 bases in between. CDR1 is SGHDN and CDR2 is FVKESK in the germline V gene. Here the CDR3 DNA reads TGTGCCAGCAGCCCTACCGTCAATAACGAGCAGTACTTC. It specifies CASSPTVNNEQYF.

This clone has only a few counts. V gene TRBV7-9 combines with J gene TRBJ2-3, with D tentatively TRBD1 (7 bases). This CDR3 contains 15 residues. Between the trimmed V and J ends, which lost 7 bases and 3 bases, there was a span of 17 bases. Germline values: CDR1 SEHNR, CDR2 FQNEAQ (reference sequence). The CDR3 DNA follows: TGTGCCAGCACCTCGACAGGGAGGACAACAGATACGCAGTATTTT. It codes for CASTSTGRTTDTQYF.

This clone was counted once. The rearrangement uses TRBV4-3 and TRBJ2-5; D perhaps matches TRBD1 (6 bases). The germline V and J ends were trimmed by 2 bases and 3 bases, with 13 bases remaining between them. The CDR3 has 15 amino acids. In germline, CDR1 is LGHNA, CDR2 YSLEER. CDR3: CASSQNRDTEETQYF. The CDR3 DNA reads TGCGCCAGCAGCCAAAACCGGGACACAGAAGAGACCCAGTACTTC.

V gene TRBV5-6 combines with J gene TRBJ2-1, with D tentatively TRBD1 (6 bases). Germline CDR1 reads SGHDT; CDR2 reads YYEEEE. The CDR3 is 16 residues long. V was clipped by 4 bases and J by 7 bases, with 21 bases between them. CDR3 nucleotides: TGTGCCAGCAGCGGCGTCGAACTTGGGGGCAAAAATGAGCAGTTCTTC. It specifies CASSGVELGGKNEQFF.

V gene TRBV28 combines with J gene TRBJ1-5, with D possibly matching TRBD1 (5 bases). CDR1 MDHEN and CDR2 SYDVKM come from the germline V gene. The germline V and J ends were trimmed by 10 bases and 4 bases, with 17 bases remaining between them. The CDR3 runs 14 residues. The CDR3 protein is CATTGPGGNQPQHF. CDR3 sequence (DNA): TGTGCCACCACGGGACCGGGAGGTAATCAGCCCCAGCATTTT.

Details on this clone: Other DNA sequences in the same sample also yield this CDR3. The chain couples TRBV27 to TRBJ2-5, with TRBD2 matching over 12 bases. The V and J ends lost 2 bases and 2 bases, in that order; junction bases with no gene match: 0. CDR3 length: 15 amino acids. CDR1 is MNHEY and CDR2 is SMNVEV in the germline V gene (reference sequence). CDR3 bases: TGTGCCAGCAGTTTACTAGCGGGGGGGCAAGAGACCCAGTACTTC. Amino acid sequence: CASSLLAGGQETQYF.

The chain joins TRBV7-2 to TRBJ2-3, with TRBD2 matching over 9 bases. The CDR3 is 19 residues long. CDR1 SGHTA and CDR2 FQGNSA come from the germline V gene. V lost 5 bases, J lost 0 bases, and 15 bases stayed unmatched. This CDR3 reads CASSDLPLAGYTSTDTQYF. The CDR3 nucleotides are TGTGCCAGCAGCGACCTACCCCTAGCGGGGTACACTAGCACAGATACGCAGTATTTT. Looking up the rest from reference TRBV7-2 and TRBJ2-3 gives the full variable domain: GAGVSQSPSNKVTEKGKDVELRCDPISGHTALYWYRQSLGQGLEFLIYFQGNSAPDKSGLPSDRFSAERTGGSVSTLTIQRTQQEDSAVYLCASSDLPLAGYTSTDTQYFGPGTRLTVL.

The chain has TRBV19 and TRBJ2-7, with TRBD1 matching 8 bases. V lost 0 bases and J lost 5; bases outside the gene matches: 6. Germline-derived CDR1 and CDR2 are LNHDA and SQIVND (reference sequence). The CDR3 has 15 amino acids. CDR3: CASSIDDRGFDEQYF. Written as DNA, the CDR3 is TGTGCCAGTAGTATAGATGACAGGGGCTTCGACGAGCAGTACTTC.

The chain combines TRBV11-3 with TRBJ2-3; no clear D gene. V was clipped by 4 bases and J by 0 bases, with 14 bases between them. The V gene's germline CDR1 is SGHNT and CDR2 YENEEA. This CDR3 comprises 16 residues. The chain's CDR3 is CASSSTHSSSTDTQYF. In nucleotides, the CDR3 is TGTGCCAGCAGCTCGACGCATTCTTCTAGCACAGATACGCAGTATTTT.

The J gene is TRBJ2-6, the V gene TRBV24-1; 9 nucleotides match TRBD1. Germline lookup yields CDR1 KGHDR and CDR2 SFDVKD. The ends lost 7 bases at V and 4 bases at J; junction bases unmatched: 10. The CDR3 spans 17 residues. The CDR3 sequence is CATSEGQGPSGANVLTF. The CDR3 DNA sequence: TGTGCCACCAGCGAGGGACAGGGTCCTTCGGGGGCCAACGTCCTGACTTTC.

To note about this clone: One end of the junction does not line up with germline, which may come from a read error. The chain recombines TRBV9 with TRBJ1-1; D gene ambiguous. CDR1 and CDR2 (germline): SGDLS, YYNGEE. The CDR3 extends over 15 amino acids. For the CDR3, the DNA is TGTGCCAGCACCACCGGGTCCGGCTTGAATACTGAAGCTTTCTTT. Translating it yields CASTTGSGLNTEAFF.

The chain is built from TRBV6-4 and TRBJ2-3, with D hard to call. Per the germline V gene, CDR1 is MRHNA and CDR2 is SNTAGT. The V end was cut by 0 bases, the J end by 2 bases, with 3 bases between. CDR3 length equals 13 residues. CDR3 nucleotides: TGTGCCAGCAGTGACTCGCCCACAGATACGCAGTATTTT. Its translation: CASSDSPTDTQYF.

In DNA form, the CDR3 reads TGTGCCAGCCAGACAGGGATGAACACCGGGGAGCTGTTTTTT. Translating gives CASQTGMNTGELFF. This sequence joins TRBV21-1 and TRBJ2-2; the table gives TRBD1 as D, unverified against the DNA. TRBV21-1 is shown as a pseudogene. The CDR3 is made up of 14 amino acids.

V usage is TRBV5-6 and J usage is TRBJ2-3, with D possibly TRBD2 on 6 matching bases. This CDR3 contains 15 residues. V lost 4 bases and J lost 3, with 15 bases in between. Germline lookup yields CDR1 SGHDT and CDR2 YYEEEE. The CDR3 nucleotides are TGTGCCAGCAGCGGGGACTCCCGAGGGACAGATACGCAGTATTTT. It translates to CASSGDSRGTDTQYF. The variable domain in full, completed from reference TRBV5-6 and TRBJ2-3, reads DAGVTQSPTHLIKTRGQQVTLRCSPKSGHDTVSWYQQALGQGPQFIFQYYEEEERQRGNFPDRFSGHQFPNYSSELNVNALLLGDSALYLCASSGDSRGTDTQYFGPGTRLTVL.

The genes are TRBV3-1 (or the pseudogene TRBV3-2) and TRBJ2-5; 8 bases are a match to TRBD2. The CDR3 runs to 17 residues. V shed 2 bases, J shed 6 bases, and the junction held 14 bases outside the gene matches. Germline values: CDR1 LGHDT, CDR2 YNNKEL (reference sequence). The CDR3 protein is CASSQLGGGLIAKTQYF. The CDR3 DNA reads as TGTGCCAGCAGCCAACTTGGCGGGGGGTTAATCGCAAAGACCCAGTACTTC.

This clone showed up just a few times. V gene TRBV2 combines with J gene TRBJ1-6; D call uncertain. Germline-derived CDR1 and CDR2 are SNHLY and FYNNEI. This CDR3 comprises 15 residues. Trimming pared 6 bases from V and 9 bases from J, leaving 18 bases between. The DNA of the CDR3 is TGTGCCAGCAGCCTCCTACGGGATTTGCTTTCACCCCTCCACTTT. The encoded protein is CASSLLRDLLSPLHF.

This CDR3 is CASSLTRTQYF. The CDR3 DNA is TGTGCCAGCAGTTTAACGCGGACCCAGTACTTC. The chain employs TRBV28 and TRBJ2-5; D gene unclear. The V end was cut by 2 bases, the J end by 7 bases, with 5 bases between. Germline lookup yields CDR1 MDHEN and CDR2 SYDVKM. The CDR3 is 11 residues long.

This rearrangement joins TRBV4-2 to TRBJ1-2; the D gene is possibly TRBD1 (6 bases). V lost 3 bases, J lost 6 bases, and 14 bases lay in between. The CDR3 is 14 residues long. CDR1 and CDR2 (germline): LGHNA, YNFKEQ. CDR3: CASSHPVEGDGYTF. CDR3 sequence (DNA): TGTGCCAGCAGCCACCCTGTGGAGGGGGATGGCTACACCTTC.

V is TRBV7-6 and J is TRBJ1-5; 8 positions match TRBD1. The CDR3 extends over 15 amino acids. CDR1 is SGHVS, CDR2 FNYEAQ, per germline. V dropped 1 base and J dropped 7; count of bases not matched to a gene: 6. The CDR3: CASSLVQGAKQPQHF. CDR3 bases: TGTGCCAGCAGCTTAGTTCAGGGGGCGAAACAGCCCCAGCATTTT.

This chain uses TRBV7-9 with TRBJ1-3, with 7 bases aligning to TRBD1. The J segment lost 4 bases and the V segment lost 4 bases, leaving 7 bases of the junction unmatched. CDR1 is SEHNR, CDR2 FQNEAQ, per germline (reference sequence). CDR3 size: 15 residues. The CDR3 reads CASSSLTGTGNTIYF. The DNA of the CDR3 is TGTGCCAGCAGCTCCTTGACAGGGACAGGAAACACCATATATTTT.